Listed here are 8 T cell receptor beta chains from one sample, sequenced in a study of T cell responses to AZD1222 COVID-19 vaccine. Profiled with immunoSEQ multiplex PCR; TCRdb holds only in-frame clones, not every one. The sample has 85,000 to 120,000 clones; approximately 84% are singletons. Sequences were derived from peripheral blood, sampled on day 0 of AZD1222 vaccination. These receptors were collected from an adult in good health.

V usage is TRBV6-5 and J usage is TRBJ2-7, with TRBD1 as a possible D gene (6 bases). The CDR3 spans 14 residues. Trimming cost V 2 bases and J 3 bases, with 11 bases left between them. Germline CDR1 reads MNHEY; CDR2 reads SVGAGI. CDR3: CASSYGGANYEQYF. For the CDR3, the DNA is TGTGCCAGCAGTTACGGGGGCGCGAACTACGAGCAGTACTTC.

The gene calls are TRBV6-5 and TRBJ2-7; tentatively, D is TRBD1 (5 bases). The CDR3 runs to 15 residues. The V end lost 1 base, the J end lost 5 bases, and 15 bases lay between the germline ends. Germline V lookup: CDR1 MNHEY, CDR2 SVGAGI. This CDR3 is CASSYWLAGNHEQYF. CDR3 DNA sequence: TGTGCCAGCAGTTACTGGCTGGCAGGGAACCACGAGCAGTACTTC.

The rearrangement joins TRBV7-2 to TRBJ1-5; TRBD1 matches at 7 bases. The CDR3 spans 15 residues. CDR1 is SGHTA, CDR2 FQGNSA, per germline. V was clipped by 3 bases and J by 4 bases; unmatched bases: 6. The CDR3 sequence: CASSLQGGGNQPQHF. DNA of the CDR3: TGTGCCAGCAGCTTGCAGGGGGGTGGGAATCAGCCCCAGCATTTT.

CDR3 loop: CASLAGPLTEAFF. DNA of the CDR3: TGTGCCAGCCTGGCGGGCCCTCTCACTGAAGCTTTCTTT. The chain employs TRBV7-2 and TRBJ1-1, with unresolved D. The germline gives CDR1 SGHTA, CDR2 FQGNSA. CDR3 length: 13 amino acids. The V end lost 8 bases, the J end lost 4 bases, and 14 bases lay between the germline ends. Full variable domain (outside the CDR3, taken from reference TRBV7-2 and TRBJ1-1): GAGVSQSPSNKVTEKGKDVELRCDPISGHTALYWYRQSLGQGLEFLIYFQGNSAPDKSGLPSDRFSAERTGGSVSTLTIQRTQQEDSAVYLCASLAGPLTEAFFGQGTRLTVV.

This chain uses TRBV5-6 with TRBJ1-1; D is possibly TRBD1 (5 bases). Germline CDR1 SGHDT, CDR2 YYEEEE. The length of the CDR3 is 13 residues. V shed 5 bases and J shed 7 bases, with 15 bases lying between them. The CDR3 DNA reads as TGTGCCAGCAGTCACGATCGGGGGATTGAAGCTTTCTTT. Translation gives CASSHDRGIEAFF.

The chain carries TRBV24-1 and TRBJ2-3; TRBD1 might be the D (6 bases). V lost 4 bases and J 2 bases, leaving 24 bases between the germline ends. CDR1 and CDR2 (germline): KGHDR, SFDVKD. The CDR3 sequence is 19 residues long. The CDR3 spells CATSEPDSLCLQFTDTQYF. CDR3 nucleotides: TGTGCCACCAGTGAACCGGACAGTCTCTGCCTCCAGTTCACAGATACGCAGTATTTT.

The chain couples TRBV19 to TRBJ1-1; D is undetermined. Between the trimmed V and J ends, which lost 3 bases and 4 bases, there was a span of 15 bases. Germline lookup yields CDR1 LNHDA and CDR2 SQIVND (reference sequence). This CDR3 has 15 amino acids. Written as DNA, the CDR3 is TGTGCCAGTAGTATCCCGGCAGTTCCATCCACTGAAGCTTTCTTT. It translates to CASSIPAVPSTEAFF.

The rearrangement joins TRBV6-5 to TRBJ1-1; possible D gene TRBD1, 6 bases. The CDR3 has 15 amino acids. V was pared by 2 bases and J by 1 base, with 11 bases between. The germline V gene encodes CDR1 MNHEY and CDR2 SVGAGI. CDR3 nucleotide sequence: TGTGCCAGCAGTTACAGTCGGGGGGCGAACACTGAAGCTTTCTTT. Translated, it gives CASSYSRGANTEAFF.